Presented here are 9 T cell receptor beta chains from one specimen sequenced in a study of cytomegalovirus exposure and HLA in healthy donors. Use of 60 Vbeta and 13 Jbeta primers characterized the PCR. The assay was immunoSEQ multiplex PCR, and TCRdb's table has in-frame clones only and misses some. The sample totals 31,000 or so clones. What was sequenced was PBMCs. These receptors all stem from a female donor in good health and CMV-seronegative.

As DNA, the CDR3 is TGTGCCAGCAGTGACTCCCAGAAACAGGGCCCCCAAAACACCATATATTTT. As protein: CASSDSQKQGPQNTIYF. The chain carries TRBV6-4 and TRBJ1-3, with D perhaps TRBD1 (6 bases). Trimming stripped 0 bases from V and 6 bases from J, with 18 bases between. Germline CDR1 and CDR2: MRHNA and SNTAGT. This CDR3 spans 17 amino acids.

This chain uses TRBV15 with TRBJ2-3; TRBD2 is a possible D gene (6 bases). V was shortened by 0 bases and J by 0 bases, with 7 bases between the two germline ends. The CDR3 runs 15 residues. CDR1 and CDR2 (germline): LNHNV, YYDKDF (reference sequence). The CDR3 DNA reads as TGTGCCACCAGCAGAGAGCGGGGTAGCACAGATACGCAGTATTTT. As protein: CATSRERGSTDTQYF.

V gene TRBV18 combines with J gene TRBJ2-1; 9 nucleotides agree with TRBD2. V was pared by 1 base and J by 2 bases, with 6 bases of the junction left unmatched. CDR1 and CDR2 (germline): KGHSH, LQKENI. The CDR3 is 17 amino acids. DNA of the CDR3: TGTGCCAGCTCACCACGAATTAGCGGGGGACCCTACAATGAGCAGTTCTTC. Its translation: CASSPRISGGPYNEQFF.

The chain uses TRBV6-5 and TRBJ2-7; 9 nucleotides agree with TRBD2. V lost 6 bases, J lost 3 bases, and 9 bases stayed unmatched. The CDR3 totals 15 residues. From germline, CDR1 is MNHEY and CDR2 SVGAGI. The CDR3 DNA sequence: TGTGCCAGCAGCTTAATAGCGGGGGCCCACTACGAGCAGTACTTC. Encoded protein: CASSLIAGAHYEQYF.

The V and J genes are TRBV5-1 and TRBJ1-2; 7 nucleotides match TRBD1. The CDR3 is 13 residues long. The junction had 8 bases not matched to a gene; V was cut back by 4 bases and J by 8 bases. Germline CDR1 reads SGHRS; CDR2 reads YFSETQ. Here the CDR3 reads CASSVEGARGYTF. As DNA, the CDR3 is TGCGCCAGCAGCGTGGAGGGGGCTCGCGGCTACACCTTC.

The chain employs TRBV5-4 and TRBJ1-6; D might be TRBD1 (6 bases). The V gene's germline CDR1 is SGHNT and CDR2 YYREEE (reference sequence). Between the trimmed V and J ends, which lost 4 bases and 0 bases, there was a span of 14 bases. The CDR3 loop spans 17 amino acids. The CDR3 here is CASSGSGGGSYNSPLHF. The CDR3 DNA sequence: TGTGCCAGCAGCGGTAGCGGGGGCGGCTCCTATAATTCACCCCTCCACTTT.

CDR3 in amino acids: CASSWTSGDDEQFF. The CDR3 nucleotides read TGTGCCAGCAGTTGGACTAGCGGGGACGATGAGCAGTTCTTC. The chain combines TRBV6-5 with TRBJ2-1; 12 bases match TRBD2. After removal of 4 bases from V and 8 bases from J, the junction contained 3 bases not matched to a gene. Germline V gene data show CDR1 as MNHEY and CDR2 as SVGAGI. CDR3 length: 14 residues.

The chain recombines TRBV11-2 with TRBJ1-6; TRBD1 matches at 7 bases. The CDR3 consists of 18 residues. Germline V gives CDR1 SGHAT, CDR2 FQNNGV. V gave up 2 bases and J gave up 4 bases; unmatched junction bases: 11. The CDR3 nucleotides are TGTGCCAGCAGCTTACCCCCGGGACAGAGAACATATAATTCACCCCTCCACTTT. Protein sequence: CASSLPPGQRTYNSPLHF.

The chain has TRBV18 and TRBJ1-1; D remains unclear. Trimming removed 6 bases at V and 10 bases at J, with 18 bases between. This CDR3 has 13 residues. In germline, CDR1 is KGHSH, CDR2 LQKENI. As DNA, the CDR3 is TGTGCCAGCTCTCCAACGTCTAGCGTCGGAGCTTTCTTT. This encodes CASSPTSSVGAFF.